Given below is one TCR beta chain in context. Profiling relied on immunoSEQ multiplex PCR, and the TCRdb table lists in-frame clones only, not all of them. The table records a few hundred thousand clones, 75% to 90% of them present only once. The data were taken from a study of cytomegalovirus exposure and HLA in healthy donors. The CDR3 loop spans 15 amino acids. Germline assignment: CDR1 MNHEY and CDR2 SVGAGI. V was shortened by 2 bases and J by 4 bases, with 11 bases between the two germline ends. The gene calls are TRBV6-5 and TRBJ2-2; D is perhaps TRBD2 (5 bases). The receptor was derived from a woman aged 18-29 years in good health and CMV-seronegative. Material: PBMCs. CDR3 region: CASSYEGSGTGELFF. DNA for the CDR3: TGTGCCAGCAGTTACGAGGGATCCGGCACCGGGGAGCTGTTTTTT.